The entry below describes one T cell receptor beta chain. In its sample, this clone was seen once. Its antigen specificity is not known. No quality values exist for individual bases; no much larger clone is one base distant. Participants in the prospective study were aged about 18 to 95 years, lived in 20 to 25 United States geographic areas, and enrolled through a virtual design. To assign participants to cohorts, the prospective study relied on clinical history that participants themselves reported in a screening survey and a study questionnaire. Mobile phlebotomists in the prospective study collected whole blood, serum and a nasopharyngeal or oropharyngeal swab from every participant. Participants in the prospective study had the option to provide additional blood draws and questionnaires over a roughly 2-month period. Prospective study blood samples were shipped either frozen or at room temperature before DNA extraction.

From a lookup of the germline V gene, CDR1 and CDR2 are SGHRS and YFSETQ. The CDR3 sequence holds 16 residues, the cysteine and phenylalanine included. The entry retains the CDR3 DNA only, 48 bases that are in frame from base 1. Relative to germline, V is missing 2 bases and J is missing 5 bases, with 9 bases of the junction outside any gene match. The immunoSEQ Assay, a bias-controlled multiplex PCR, was used to amplify TCRbeta CDR3 regions from genomic DNA. Per the source publication's procedure: The number of nucleated cells in each sample was estimated from the amplification of reference gene primers within the assay. Sequence reads were collapsed and filtered to measure the absolute abundance of every unique TCRbeta CDR3 rearrangement. For each sample, productive Simpson clonality was calculated as the square root of Simpson's diversity index across productive rearrangements. TCRdb limited this immuneACCESS table to in-frame rearrangements with V and J called. A share of clones is missing; checked studies link under half to unresolved V genes, and the rest is unexplained. V, J and clone size are those of that table, while D and trimming were read from the DNA. This sample is represented by under 150,000 clones; around nine tenths of them were singletons. The top ten constitute approximately 1.2% of the sample.

The data were taken from a study of blood T cell repertoires in COVID-19 (TCRdb year 2020). Regarding the study in general: The collaborator samples originated in the United States, Italy and Spain and spanned the acute and convalescent phases of COVID-19. The prospective study material was composed of cDNA or gDNA derived from T cells, B-cell-depleted T cells, or PBMCs. The dataset comprised deeply sampled blood TCRbeta repertoires from subjects exposed to, actively infected with, or recovered from COVID-19. The repertoires were made available in a free public database intended to serve as a resource for research on the immune response to SARS-CoV-2. The samples were drawn from the first 160 participants of the ongoing ImmuneRACE study and from 1,254 subjects provided by 6 global collaborators. A de-identified subject ID, COVID-19 status, age in years and sex were almost always included in the sample metadata. Where HLA class I and class II types were available, the types were taken from metadata supplied by the sample provider, not from assay-based typing.

The study at large found these results: How much clinical and demographic metadata was included differed by source and by participant, and the metadata was provided uncurated.

Sequenced input: PBMCs or T cells enriched from blood (not recorded which). The receptor was isolated from a woman aged 30 to 39 with acute COVID-19. Recombination linked TRBV5-1 to TRBJ2-2; 7 of the junction bases match TRBD2. The sequence in DNA is TGCGCCAGCAGCTTTCCGGCGGGAGTTGTAACCGGGGAGCTGTTTTTT. Its protein product is CASSFPAGVVTGELFF.